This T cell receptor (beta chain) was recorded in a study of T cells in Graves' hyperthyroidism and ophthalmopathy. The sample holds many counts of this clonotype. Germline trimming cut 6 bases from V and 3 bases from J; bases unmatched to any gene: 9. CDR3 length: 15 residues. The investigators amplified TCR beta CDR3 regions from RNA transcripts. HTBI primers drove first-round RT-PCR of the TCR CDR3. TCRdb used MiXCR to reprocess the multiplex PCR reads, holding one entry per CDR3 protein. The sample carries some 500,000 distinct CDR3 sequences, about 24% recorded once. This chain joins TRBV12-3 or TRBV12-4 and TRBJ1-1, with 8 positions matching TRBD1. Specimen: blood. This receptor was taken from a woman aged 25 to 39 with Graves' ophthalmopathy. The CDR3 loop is CASSKLQGADTEAFF. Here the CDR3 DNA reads TGTGCCAGCAGCAAACTTCAGGGGGCTGACACTGAAGCTTTCTTT.